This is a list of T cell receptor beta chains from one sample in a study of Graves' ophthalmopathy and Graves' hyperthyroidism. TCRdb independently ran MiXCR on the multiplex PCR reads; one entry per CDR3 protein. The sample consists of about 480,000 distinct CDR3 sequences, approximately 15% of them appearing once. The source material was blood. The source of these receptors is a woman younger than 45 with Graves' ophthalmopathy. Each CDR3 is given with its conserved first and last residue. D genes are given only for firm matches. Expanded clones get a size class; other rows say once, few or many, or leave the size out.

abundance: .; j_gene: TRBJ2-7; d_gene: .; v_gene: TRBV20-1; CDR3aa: CSATTTGTSSYEQYF; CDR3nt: TGCAGTGCTACTACTACCGGGACAAGCTCCTACGAGCAGTACTTC
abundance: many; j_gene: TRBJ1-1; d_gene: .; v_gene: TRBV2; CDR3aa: CASRGMGEAFF; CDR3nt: TGTGCCAGCCGGGGGATGGGCGAAGCTTTCTTT
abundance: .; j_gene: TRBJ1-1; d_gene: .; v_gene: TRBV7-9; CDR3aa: CASSLESGARSEAFF; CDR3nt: TGTGCCAGCAGCTTAGAATCAGGGGCTAGAAGTGAAGCTTTCTTT
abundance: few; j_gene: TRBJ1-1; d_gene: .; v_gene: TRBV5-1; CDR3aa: CASSDIPGKGTEAFF; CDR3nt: TGCGCCAGCAGCGATATCCCAGGAAAGGGCACTGAAGCTTTCTTT
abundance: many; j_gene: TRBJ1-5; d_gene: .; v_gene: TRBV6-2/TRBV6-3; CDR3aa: CASSYPGRNQPQHF; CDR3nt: TGTGCCAGCAGTTACCCAGGGCGCAATCAGCCCCAGCATTTT
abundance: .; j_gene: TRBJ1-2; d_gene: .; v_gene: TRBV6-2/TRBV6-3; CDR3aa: CASSYREGFYGYTF; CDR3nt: TGTGCCAGCAGCTACCGGGAGGGGTTTTATGGCTACACCTTC
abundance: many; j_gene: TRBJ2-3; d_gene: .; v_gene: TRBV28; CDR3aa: CASSSRADTQYF; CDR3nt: TGTGCCAGCAGCTCCCGGGCAGATACGCAGTATTTT
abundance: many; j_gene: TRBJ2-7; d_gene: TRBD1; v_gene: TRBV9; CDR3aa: CASSVSGDRGIYEQYF; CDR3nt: TGTGCCAGCAGCGTTAGTGGGGACAGGGGGATCTACGAGCAGTACTTC
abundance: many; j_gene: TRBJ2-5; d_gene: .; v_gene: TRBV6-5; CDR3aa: CASSSAGYEVETQYF; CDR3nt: TGTGCCAGCAGTTCGGCGGGGTATGAGGTAGAGACCCAGTACTTC
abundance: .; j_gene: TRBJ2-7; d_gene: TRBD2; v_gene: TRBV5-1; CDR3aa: CASSFPLAGGNEQYF; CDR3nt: TGCGCCAGCAGCTTCCCACTAGCGGGAGGCAACGAGCAGTACTTC
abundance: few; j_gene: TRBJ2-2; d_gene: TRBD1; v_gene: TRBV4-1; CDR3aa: CASSQGRQGRSTGELFF; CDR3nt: TGCGCCAGCAGCCAAGGGCGACAGGGTAGGAGTACCGGGGAGCTGTTTTTT
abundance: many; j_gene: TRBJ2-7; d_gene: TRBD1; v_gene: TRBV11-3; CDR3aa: CASSLKGIRGQGLGEQYF; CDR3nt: TGTGCCAGCAGCTTAAAGGGCATAAGAGGACAGGGTTTGGGCGAGCAGTACTTC
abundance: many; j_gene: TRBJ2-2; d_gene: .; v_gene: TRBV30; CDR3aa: CAWTQTNTGELFF; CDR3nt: TGTGCCTGGACGCAGACGAACACCGGGGAGCTGTTTTTT
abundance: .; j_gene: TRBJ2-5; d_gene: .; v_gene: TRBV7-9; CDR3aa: CASSFRGEQETKYF; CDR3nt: TGTGCCAGCAGCTTCCGTGGGGAGCAAGAGACCAAGTACTTC
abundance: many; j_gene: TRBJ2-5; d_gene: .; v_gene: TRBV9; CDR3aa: CASSPSPRHQETQYF; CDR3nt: TGTGCCAGCAGCCCATCCCCCAGACATCAAGAGACCCAGTACTTC
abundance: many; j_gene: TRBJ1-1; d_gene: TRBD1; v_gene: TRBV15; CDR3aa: CATSRGQGRTEAFF; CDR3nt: TGTGCCACCAGCAGAGGACAGGGAAGGACTGAAGCTTTCTTT
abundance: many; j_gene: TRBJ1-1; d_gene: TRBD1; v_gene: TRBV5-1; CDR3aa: CASSAGTDTEAFF; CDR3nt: TGCGCCAGCAGCGCGGGGACAGACACTGAAGCTTTCTTT
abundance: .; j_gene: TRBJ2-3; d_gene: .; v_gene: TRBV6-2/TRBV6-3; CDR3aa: CASSWQGSDTQYF; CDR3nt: TGTGCCAGCAGTTGGCAGGGGTCAGATACGCAGTATTTT
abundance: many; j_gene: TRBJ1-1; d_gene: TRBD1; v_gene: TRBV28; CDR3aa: CASSPTGAGTEAFF; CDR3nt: TGTGCCAGCAGTCCGACAGGGGCGGGCACTGAAGCTTTCTTT
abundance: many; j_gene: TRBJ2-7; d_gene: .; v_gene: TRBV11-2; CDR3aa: CASSLEGLPIPYEQYF; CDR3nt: TGTGCCAGCAGCTTAGAGGGGCTACCCATTCCCTACGAGCAGTACTTC
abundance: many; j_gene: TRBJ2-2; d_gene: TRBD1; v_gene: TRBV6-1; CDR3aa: CASSAHRGTGELFF; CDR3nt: TGTGCCAGCAGTGCACACAGGGGCACCGGGGAGCTGTTTTTT
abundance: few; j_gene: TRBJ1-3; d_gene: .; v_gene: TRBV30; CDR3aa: CAWEYGNTIYF; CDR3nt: TGTGCCTGGGAATACGGAAACACCATATATTTT
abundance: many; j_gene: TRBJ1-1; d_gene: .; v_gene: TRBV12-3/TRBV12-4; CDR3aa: CASSRSIEFF; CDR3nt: TGTGCCAGCAGTAGAAGCATCGAGTTCTTT
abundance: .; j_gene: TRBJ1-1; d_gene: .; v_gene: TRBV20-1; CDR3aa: CSASGAWVTEAFF; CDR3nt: TGCAGTGCTAGTGGTGCTTGGGTGACTGAAGCTTTCTTT
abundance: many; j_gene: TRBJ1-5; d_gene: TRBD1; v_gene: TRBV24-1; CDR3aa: CATSVRQGRRNQPQHF; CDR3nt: TGTGCCACCAGTGTCCGACAGGGGAGGCGCAATCAGCCCCAGCATTTT
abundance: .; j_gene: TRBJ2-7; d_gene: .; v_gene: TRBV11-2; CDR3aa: CASSATGRGYYEQYF; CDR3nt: TGTGCCAGCAGCGCCACAGGGCGGGGATACTACGAGCAGTACTTC
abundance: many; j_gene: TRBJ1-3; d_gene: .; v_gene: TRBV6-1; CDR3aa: CASSDNSGNTIYF; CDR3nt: TGTGCCAGCAGTGACAACTCTGGAAACACCATATATTTT
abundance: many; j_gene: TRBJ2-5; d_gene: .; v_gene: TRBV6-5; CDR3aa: CASSYSTGRVTQYF; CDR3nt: TGTGCCAGCAGTTACTCGACAGGGAGGGTGACCCAGTACTTC
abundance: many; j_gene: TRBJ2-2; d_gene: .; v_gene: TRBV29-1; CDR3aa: CSVTTSSGNTGELFF; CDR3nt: TGCAGCGTTACCACCTCGAGCGGGAACACCGGGGAGCTGTTTTTT
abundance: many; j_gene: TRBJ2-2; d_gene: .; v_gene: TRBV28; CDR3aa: CASLGATGELFF; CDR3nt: TGTGCCAGCCTGGGGGCTACCGGGGAGCTGTTTTTT
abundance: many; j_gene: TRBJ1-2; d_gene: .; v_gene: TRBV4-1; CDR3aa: CASSPTSLTPIGYTF; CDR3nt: TGCGCCAGCAGCCCAACAAGCCTGACGCCGATCGGCTACACCTTC
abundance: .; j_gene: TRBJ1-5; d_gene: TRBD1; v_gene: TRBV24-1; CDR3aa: CATSEETGLDQPQHF; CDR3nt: TGTGCCACCAGTGAGGAGACAGGGTTGGATCAGCCCCAGCATTTT
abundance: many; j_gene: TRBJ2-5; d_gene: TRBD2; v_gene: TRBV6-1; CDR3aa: CASSESSGGQETQYF; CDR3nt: TGTGCCAGCAGTGAAAGTTCGGGAGGACAAGAGACCCAGTACTTC
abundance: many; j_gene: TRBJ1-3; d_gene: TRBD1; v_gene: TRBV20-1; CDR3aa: CSARTGSSGNTIYF; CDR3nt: TGCAGTGCTAGGACAGGGAGCTCTGGAAACACCATATATTTT
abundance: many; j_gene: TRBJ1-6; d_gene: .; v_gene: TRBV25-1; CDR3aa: CASSDRFGVSSPLHF; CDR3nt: TGTGCCAGCAGTGACCGATTCGGAGTTTCTTCACCCCTCCACTTT
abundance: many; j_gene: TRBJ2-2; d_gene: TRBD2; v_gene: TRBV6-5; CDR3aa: CASKWLAGGAGGELFF; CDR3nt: TGTGCCAGCAAATGGTTAGCGGGAGGTGCGGGAGGGGAGCTGTTTTTT
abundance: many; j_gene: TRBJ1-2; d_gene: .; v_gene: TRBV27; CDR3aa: CASSRPIRGKYGYTF; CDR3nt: TGTGCCAGCAGCCGACCGATTCGGGGGAAGTATGGCTACACCTTC
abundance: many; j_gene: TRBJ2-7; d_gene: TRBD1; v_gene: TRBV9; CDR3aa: CASSPTQTGFSYEQYF; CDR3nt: TGTGCCAGCAGCCCGACCCAGACAGGGTTCTCCTACGAGCAGTACTTC
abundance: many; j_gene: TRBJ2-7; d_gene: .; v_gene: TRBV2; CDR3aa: CASTGLGPYEQYF; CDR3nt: TGTGCCAGCACCGGATTAGGTCCCTACGAGCAGTACTTC
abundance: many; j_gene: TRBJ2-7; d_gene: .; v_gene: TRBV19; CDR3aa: CASGDGYEQYF; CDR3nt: TGTGCCAGTGGGGACGGCTACGAGCAGTACTTC
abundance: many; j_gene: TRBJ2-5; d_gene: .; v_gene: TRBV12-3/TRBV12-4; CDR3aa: CASSPGGAGAGETQYF; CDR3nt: TGTGCCAGCAGTCCTGGAGGGGCGGGGGCCGGGGAGACCCAGTACTTC
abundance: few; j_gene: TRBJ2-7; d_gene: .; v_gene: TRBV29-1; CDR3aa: CSVALTLHYEQYF; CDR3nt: TGCAGCGTCGCGTTGACACTCCACTACGAGCAGTACTTC
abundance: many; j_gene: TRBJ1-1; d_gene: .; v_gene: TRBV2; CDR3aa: CASSRRDTRDTEAFF; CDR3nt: TGTGCCAGCAGCCGCCGGGACACCCGTGACACTGAAGCTTTCTTT
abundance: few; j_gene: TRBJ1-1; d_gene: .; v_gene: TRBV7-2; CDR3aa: CASSLVWNTEAFF; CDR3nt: TGTGCCAGCAGCTTAGTCTGGAACACTGAAGCTTTCTTT
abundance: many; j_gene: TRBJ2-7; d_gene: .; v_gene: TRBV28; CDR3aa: CASSLGGLRSYEQYF; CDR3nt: TGTGCCAGCAGTTTAGGAGGACTTCGTTCCTACGAGCAGTACTTC
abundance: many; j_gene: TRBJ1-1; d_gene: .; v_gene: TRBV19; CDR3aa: CASSINRFVNTEAFF; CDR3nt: TGTGCCAGTAGTATAAACAGGTTTGTGAACACTGAAGCTTTCTTT
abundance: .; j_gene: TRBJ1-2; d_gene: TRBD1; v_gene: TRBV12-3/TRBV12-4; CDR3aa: CASSSHQLGQSRGYTF; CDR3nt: TGTGCCAGCAGTTCCCATCAACTGGGACAGTCAAGGGGCTACACCTTC
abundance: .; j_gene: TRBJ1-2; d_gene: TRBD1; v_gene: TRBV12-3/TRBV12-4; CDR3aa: CASSLGIGTGANYGYTF; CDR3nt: TGTGCCAGCAGTTTAGGTATCGGGACAGGCGCTAACTATGGCTACACCTTC
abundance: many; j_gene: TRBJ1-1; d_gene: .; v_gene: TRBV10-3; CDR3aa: CAISPGGLNTEAFF; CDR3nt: TGTGCCATCAGCCCTGGGGGCCTGAACACTGAAGCTTTCTTT
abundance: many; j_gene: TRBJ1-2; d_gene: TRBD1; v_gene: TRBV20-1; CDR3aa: CSAIDRANYGYTF; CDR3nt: TGCAGTGCTATAGACAGGGCGAACTATGGCTACACCTTC
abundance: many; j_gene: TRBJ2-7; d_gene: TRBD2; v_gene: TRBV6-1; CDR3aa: CASSGHGSGLSYEQYF; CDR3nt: TGTGCCAGCAGTGGCCATGGTAGCGGGCTCTCCTACGAGCAGTACTTC
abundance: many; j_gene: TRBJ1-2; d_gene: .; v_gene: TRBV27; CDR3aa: CASSFRPRGYGYTF; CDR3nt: TGTGCCAGCAGTTTCCGCCCCAGGGGCTATGGCTACACCTTC
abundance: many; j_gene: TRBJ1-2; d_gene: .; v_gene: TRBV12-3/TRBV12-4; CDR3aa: CASSLGTLEYGYTF; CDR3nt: TGTGCCAGCAGTTTAGGGACCCTCGAGTATGGCTACACCTTC
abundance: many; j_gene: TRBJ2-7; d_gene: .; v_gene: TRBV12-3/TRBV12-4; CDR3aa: CASSFTGTGYEQYF; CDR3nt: TGTGCCAGCAGTTTCACAGGGACTGGATACGAGCAGTACTTC